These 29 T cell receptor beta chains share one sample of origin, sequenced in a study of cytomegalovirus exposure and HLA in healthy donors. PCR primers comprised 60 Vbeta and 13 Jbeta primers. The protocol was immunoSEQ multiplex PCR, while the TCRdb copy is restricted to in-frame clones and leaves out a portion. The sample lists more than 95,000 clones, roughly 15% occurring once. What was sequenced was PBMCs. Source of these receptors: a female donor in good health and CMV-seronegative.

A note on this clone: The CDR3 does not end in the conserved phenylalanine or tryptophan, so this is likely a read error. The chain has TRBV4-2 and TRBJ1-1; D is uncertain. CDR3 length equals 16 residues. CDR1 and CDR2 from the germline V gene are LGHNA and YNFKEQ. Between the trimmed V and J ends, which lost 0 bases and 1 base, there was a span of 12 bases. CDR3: CASSQDYQVWNTEAFV. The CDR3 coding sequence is TGTGCCAGCAGCCAAGATTATCAGGTATGGAACACTGAAGCTTTCGTG.

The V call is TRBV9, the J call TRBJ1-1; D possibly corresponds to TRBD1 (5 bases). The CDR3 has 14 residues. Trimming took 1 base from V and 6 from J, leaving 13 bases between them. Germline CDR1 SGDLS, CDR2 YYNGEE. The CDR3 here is CASSVTGLNAEAFF. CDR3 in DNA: TGTGCCAGCAGCGTAACGGGACTCAACGCTGAAGCTTTCTTT.

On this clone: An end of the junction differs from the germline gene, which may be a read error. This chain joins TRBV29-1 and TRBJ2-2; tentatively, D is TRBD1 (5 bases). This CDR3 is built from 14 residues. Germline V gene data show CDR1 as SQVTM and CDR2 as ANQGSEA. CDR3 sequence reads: CSFEVWGRTGELFF. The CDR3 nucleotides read TGCAGCTTTGAGGTTTGGGGCAGAACCGGGGAGCTGTTTTTT.

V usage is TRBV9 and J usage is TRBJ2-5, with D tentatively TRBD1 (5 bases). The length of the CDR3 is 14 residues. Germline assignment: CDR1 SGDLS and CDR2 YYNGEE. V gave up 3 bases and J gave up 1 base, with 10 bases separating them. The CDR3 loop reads CASSDGHFQETQYF. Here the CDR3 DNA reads TGTGCCAGCAGCGACGGACACTTCCAAGAGACCCAGTACTTC.

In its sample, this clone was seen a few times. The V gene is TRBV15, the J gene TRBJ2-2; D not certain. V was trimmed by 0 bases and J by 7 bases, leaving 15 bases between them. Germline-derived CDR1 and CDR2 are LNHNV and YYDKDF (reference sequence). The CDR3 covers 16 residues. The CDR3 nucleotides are TGTGCCACCAGCAGAGATCCTCTTAGACTGGTCGGGGAGCTGTTTTTT. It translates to CATSRDPLRLVGELFF.

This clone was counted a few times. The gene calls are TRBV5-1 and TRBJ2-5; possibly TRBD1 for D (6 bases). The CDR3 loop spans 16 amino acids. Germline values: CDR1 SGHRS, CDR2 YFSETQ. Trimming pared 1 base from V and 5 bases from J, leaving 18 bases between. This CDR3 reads CASSLMGRGLEETQYF. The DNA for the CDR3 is TGCGCCAGCAGCTTGATGGGCAGGGGTTTGGAGGAGACCCAGTACTTC.

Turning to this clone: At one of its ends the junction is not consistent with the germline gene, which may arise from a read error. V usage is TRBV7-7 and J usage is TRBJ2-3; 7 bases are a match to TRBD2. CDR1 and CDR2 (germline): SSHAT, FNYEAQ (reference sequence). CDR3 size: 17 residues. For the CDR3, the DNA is TGTGCTAGCACCTTCTTTGGGCGGGGGAGATCAACAGATACGCAGTATTTT. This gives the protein CASTFFGRGRSTDTQYF.

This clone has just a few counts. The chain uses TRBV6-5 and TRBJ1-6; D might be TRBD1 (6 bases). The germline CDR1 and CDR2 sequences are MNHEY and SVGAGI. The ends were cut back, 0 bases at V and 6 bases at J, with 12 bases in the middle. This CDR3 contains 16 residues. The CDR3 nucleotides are TGTGCCAGCAGTTACTCAACCCGGACAGCTAATTCACCCCTCCACTTT. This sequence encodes CASSYSTRTANSPLHF.

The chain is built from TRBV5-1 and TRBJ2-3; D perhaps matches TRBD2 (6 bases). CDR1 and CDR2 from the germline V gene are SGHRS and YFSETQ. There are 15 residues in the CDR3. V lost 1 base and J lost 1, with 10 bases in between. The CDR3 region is CASSLWDSGTDTQYF. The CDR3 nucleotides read TGCGCCAGCAGCTTGTGGGACTCCGGCACAGATACGCAGTATTTT.

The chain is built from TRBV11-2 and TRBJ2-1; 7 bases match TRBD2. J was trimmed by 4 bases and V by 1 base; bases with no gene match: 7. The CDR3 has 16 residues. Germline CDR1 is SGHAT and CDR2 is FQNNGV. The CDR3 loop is CASSLAGGGGYNEQFF. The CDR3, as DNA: TGTGCCAGCAGCTTAGCTGGCGGGGGTGGGTACAATGAGCAGTTCTTC.

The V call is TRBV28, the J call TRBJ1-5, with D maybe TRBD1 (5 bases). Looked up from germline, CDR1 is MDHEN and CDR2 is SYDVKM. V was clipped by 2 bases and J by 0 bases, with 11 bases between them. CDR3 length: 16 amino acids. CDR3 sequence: CASSLQGSPSNQPQHF. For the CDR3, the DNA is TGTGCCAGCAGTTTACAGGGATCCCCTAGCAATCAGCCCCAGCATTTT. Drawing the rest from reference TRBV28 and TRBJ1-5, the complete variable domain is DVKVTQSSRYLVKRTGEKVFLECVQDMDHENMFWYRQDPGLGLRLIYFSYDVKMKEKGDIPEGYSVSREKKERFSLILESASTNQTSMYLCASSLQGSPSNQPQHFGDGTRLSIL.

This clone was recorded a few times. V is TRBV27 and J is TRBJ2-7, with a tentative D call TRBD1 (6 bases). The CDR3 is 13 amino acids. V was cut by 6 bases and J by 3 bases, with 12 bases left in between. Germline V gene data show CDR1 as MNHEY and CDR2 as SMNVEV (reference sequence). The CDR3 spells CASSLGHRYEQYF. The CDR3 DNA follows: TGTGCCAGCAGCCTGGGACATCGCTACGAGCAGTACTTC.

This CDR3 is CASSPGSGTGYEQYF. CDR3 sequence (DNA): TGTGCCAGCAGCCCCGGGAGCGGGACAGGCTACGAGCAGTACTTC. V gene TRBV11-3 combines with J gene TRBJ2-7, with a tentative D call TRBD1 (8 bases). The germline gives CDR1 SGHNT, CDR2 YENEEA. The CDR3 is 15 residues long. Deletions cut 5 bases from V and 3 bases from J, with 17 bases between.

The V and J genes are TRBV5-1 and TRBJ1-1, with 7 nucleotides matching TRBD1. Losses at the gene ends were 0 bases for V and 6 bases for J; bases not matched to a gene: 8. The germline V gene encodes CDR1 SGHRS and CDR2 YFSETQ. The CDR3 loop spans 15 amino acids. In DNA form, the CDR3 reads TGCGCCAGCAGCTTGGACCATACAGGGGTCGCTGAAGCTTTCTTT. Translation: CASSLDHTGVAEAFF.

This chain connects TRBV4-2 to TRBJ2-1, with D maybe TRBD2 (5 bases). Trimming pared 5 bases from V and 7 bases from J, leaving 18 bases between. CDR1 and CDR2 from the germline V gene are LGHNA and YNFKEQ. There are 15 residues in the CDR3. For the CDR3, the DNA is TGTGCCAGCAGCGATGGAGGTACCGCTAAGAATGAGCAGTTCTTC. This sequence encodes CASSDGGTAKNEQFF.

The DNA of the CDR3 is TGTGCCAGCAGCTTAGATCCCCAGGGGACGGGAAAACTGTTTTTT. Translating it yields CASSLDPQGTGKLFF. V and J are TRBV13 and TRBJ1-4; D is possibly TRBD1 (6 bases). V was trimmed by 1 base and J by 10 bases, leaving 16 bases between them. The CDR3 sequence is 15 residues long. CDR1 and CDR2 from the germline V gene are PRHDT and FYEKMQ (reference sequence). The variable domain in full, with the rest retrieved from reference TRBV13 and TRBJ1-4, is AAGVIQSPRHLIKEKRETATLKCYPIPRHDTVYWYQQGPGQDPQFLISFYEKMQSDKGSIPDRFSAQQFSDYHSELNMSSLELGDSALYFCASSLDPQGTGKLFFGSGTQLSVL.

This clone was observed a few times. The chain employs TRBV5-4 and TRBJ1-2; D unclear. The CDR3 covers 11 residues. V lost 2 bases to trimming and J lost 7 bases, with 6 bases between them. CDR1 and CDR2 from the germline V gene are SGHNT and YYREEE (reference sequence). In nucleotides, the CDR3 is TGTGCCAGCAGCTTAGGCGGTGGCTACACCTTC. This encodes CASSLGGGYTF.

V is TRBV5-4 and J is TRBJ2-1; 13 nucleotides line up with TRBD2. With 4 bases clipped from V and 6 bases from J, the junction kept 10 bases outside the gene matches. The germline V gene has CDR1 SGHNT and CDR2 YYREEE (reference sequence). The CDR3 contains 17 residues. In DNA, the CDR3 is TGTGCCAGCAGCCCCCGGACTAGCGGGAGAGGTATCAATGAGCAGTTCTTC. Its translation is CASSPRTSGRGINEQFF.

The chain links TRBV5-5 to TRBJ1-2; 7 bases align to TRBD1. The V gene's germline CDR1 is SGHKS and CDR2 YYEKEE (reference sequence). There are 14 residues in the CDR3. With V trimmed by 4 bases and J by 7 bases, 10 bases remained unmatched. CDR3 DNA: TGTGCCAGCAGCCGGACAGGCAGCTACCGTGGCTACACCTTC. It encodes CASSRTGSYRGYTF. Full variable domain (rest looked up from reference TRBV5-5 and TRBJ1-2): DAGVTQSPTHLIKTRGQQVTLRCSPISGHKSVSWYQQVLGQGPQFIFQYYEKEERGRGNFPDRFSARQFPNYSSELNVNALLLGDSALYLCASSRTGSYRGYTFGSGTRLTVV.

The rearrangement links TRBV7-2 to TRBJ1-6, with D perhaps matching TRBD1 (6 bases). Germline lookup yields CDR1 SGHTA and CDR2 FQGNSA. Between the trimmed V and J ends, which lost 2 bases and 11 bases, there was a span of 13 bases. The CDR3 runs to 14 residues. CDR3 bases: TGTGCCAGCAGCTTACACAGGGAAATGGCACCCCTCCACTTT. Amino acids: CASSLHREMAPLHF.

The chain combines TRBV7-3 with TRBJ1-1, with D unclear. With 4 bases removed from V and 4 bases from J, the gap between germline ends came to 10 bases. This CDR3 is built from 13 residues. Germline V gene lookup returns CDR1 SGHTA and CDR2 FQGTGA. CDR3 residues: CASSSTRSTEAFF. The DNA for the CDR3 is TGTGCCAGCAGCTCCACAAGAAGCACTGAAGCTTTCTTT.

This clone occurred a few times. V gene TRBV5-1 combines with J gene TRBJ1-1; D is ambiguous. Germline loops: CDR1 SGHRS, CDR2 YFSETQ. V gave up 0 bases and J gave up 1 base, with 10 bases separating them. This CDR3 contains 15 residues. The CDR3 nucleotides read TGCGCCAGCAGCTTGGTGGCCGAGGCGAACACTGAAGCTTTCTTT. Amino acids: CASSLVAEANTEAFF.

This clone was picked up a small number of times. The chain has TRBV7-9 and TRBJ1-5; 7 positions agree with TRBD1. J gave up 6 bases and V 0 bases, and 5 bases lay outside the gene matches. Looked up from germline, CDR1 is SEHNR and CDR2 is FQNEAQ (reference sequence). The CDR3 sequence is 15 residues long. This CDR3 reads CASSLAGGSSQPQHF. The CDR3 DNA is TGTGCCAGCAGCTTAGCAGGGGGCAGTTCTCAGCCCCAGCATTTT.

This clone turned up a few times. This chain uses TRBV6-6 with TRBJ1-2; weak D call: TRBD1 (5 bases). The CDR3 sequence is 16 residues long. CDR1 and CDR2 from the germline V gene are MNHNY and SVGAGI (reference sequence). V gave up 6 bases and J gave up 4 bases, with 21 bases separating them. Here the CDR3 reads CASRAGRARYLYGYTF. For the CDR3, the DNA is TGTGCCAGCAGAGCGGGACGCGCCCGTTACCTCTATGGCTACACCTTC.

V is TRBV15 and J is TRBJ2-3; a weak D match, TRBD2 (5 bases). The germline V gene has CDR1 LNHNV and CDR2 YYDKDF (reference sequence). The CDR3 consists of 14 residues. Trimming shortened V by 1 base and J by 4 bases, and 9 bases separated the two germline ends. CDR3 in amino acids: CATSRANGADTQYF. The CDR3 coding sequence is TGTGCCACCAGCAGAGCAAACGGGGCAGATACGCAGTATTTT.

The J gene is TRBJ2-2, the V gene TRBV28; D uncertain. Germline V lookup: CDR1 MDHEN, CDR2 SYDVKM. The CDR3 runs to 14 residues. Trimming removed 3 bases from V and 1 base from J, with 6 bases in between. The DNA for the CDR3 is TGTGCCAGCAGTTTCGGCGGGAACACCGGGGAGCTGTTTTTT. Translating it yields CASSFGGNTGELFF.

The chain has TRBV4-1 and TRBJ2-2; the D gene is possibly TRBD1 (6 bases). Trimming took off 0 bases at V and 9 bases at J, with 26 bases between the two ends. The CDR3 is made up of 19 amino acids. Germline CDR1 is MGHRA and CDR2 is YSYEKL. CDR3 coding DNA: TGCGCCAGCAGCCAAGAATCCCAAGACAGGAATCTTCGCAGCCGGGAGCTGTTTTTT. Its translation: CASSQESQDRNLRSRELFF.

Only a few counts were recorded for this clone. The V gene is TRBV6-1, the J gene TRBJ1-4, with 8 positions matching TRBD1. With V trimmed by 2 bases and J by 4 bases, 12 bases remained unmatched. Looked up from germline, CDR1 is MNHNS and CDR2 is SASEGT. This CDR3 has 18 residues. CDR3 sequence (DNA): TGTGCCAGCAGTGAATTCAGGGGGCAGTTGTCAATTAATGAAAAACTGTTTTTT. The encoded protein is CASSEFRGQLSINEKLFF.

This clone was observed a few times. In nucleotides, the CDR3 is TGCGCCAGCAGCCAAGGGGCAGGATCTGGAAACACCATATATTTT. It encodes CASSQGAGSGNTIYF. This chain uses TRBV4-1 with TRBJ1-3; D is unresolved. CDR3 size: 15 residues. CDR1 and CDR2 from the germline V gene are MGHRA and YSYEKL. Deletions cut 1 base from V and 1 base from J, with 8 bases between.